This T cell receptor beta chain comes out of a study of T cells after yellow fever vaccination. Regarding the study as a whole: In post-booster samples, most primary-vaccination clones reappeared (approximately 95% CD4, about 91% CD8).

One entry per CDR3 protein, called by TCRdb with MiXCR from the 5' RACE reads. The sample consists of about 400,000 distinct CDR3 sequences, 6% to 8% of them appearing once. Concerning this clonotype: No antigen is known for it.

In germline, CDR1 is SGHTS, CDR2 YDEGEE. CDR3 length: 13 residues. Trimming at V came to 4 bases and at J to 4 bases, leaving 4 bases not matched to a gene. The V and J genes are TRBV5-8 and TRBJ2-7; the match to TRBD2 covers 8 bases. The sample in question was PBMCs, obtained 5 days after the yellow fever booster vaccination. The TCR was taken from a man aged 25 to 45 who received the YFV17D yellow fever vaccine. CDR3 sequence reads: CASSRGTRYEQYF. In nucleotides, the CDR3 is TGTGCCAGCAGCCGGGGGACTAGATACGAGCAGTACTTC.